This section outlines one T cell receptor (beta chain) sequence together with its context. Germline V lookup: CDR1 SQVTM, CDR2 ANQGSEA. V shed 4 bases and J shed 2 bases, with 11 bases lying between them. CDR3 size: 13 residues. This sample is drawn from a study of low-dose radiotherapy and immunotherapy resistance in tumors. Gene-specific TRAV and TRBV primers were used for first-strand cDNA, covering alpha and beta chains. TCR amplification used 15 to 20 PCR cycles, a constant-region primer and a V-primer adapter. TCRdb used MiXCR to reprocess the reads, holding one entry per CDR3 protein. The sample consists of around 6,700 distinct CDR3 sequences, approximately 64% of them appearing once. Donors were dosed with nivolumab and ipilimumab; they also received aspirin, low-dose cyclophosphamide and low-dose radiotherapy.

The rearrangement joins TRBV29-1 to TRBJ2-5; the D gene is possibly TRBD2 (5 bases). The receptor was isolated from a human donor with advanced metastatic prostate, ovarian, gallbladder or colorectal cancer (not recorded which). This table probably holds off-target reads from a library built for another chain. CDR3 loop: CSVVVPGQETQYF. As DNA, the CDR3 is TGCAGCGTTGTAGTTCCGGGGCAAGAGACCCAGTACTTC.